This T cell receptor (beta chain) was recovered during a study of shared clonotypes between healthy human individuals. Assay: immunoSEQ multiplex PCR; the TCRdb copy retains only in-frame clones and omits some. Of about 1.5 million clones listed, about 96% are singletons. Material: naive CD4+ T cells sorted from blood. Subset given: CD45RA+ positively selected. This TCR came from a young man in good health.

The CDR3: CASSLRNLAGDTDTQYF. The CDR3 DNA follows: TGTGCCAGCAGCTTACGAAACCTAGCGGGAGACACAGATACGCAGTATTTT. The chain is built from TRBV7-8 and TRBJ2-3; 10 bases line up with TRBD2. CDR3 length: 17 amino acids. CDR1 and CDR2 from the germline V gene are SGHVS and FQNEAQ. J gave up 2 bases and V 2 bases, and 7 bases lay outside the gene matches.